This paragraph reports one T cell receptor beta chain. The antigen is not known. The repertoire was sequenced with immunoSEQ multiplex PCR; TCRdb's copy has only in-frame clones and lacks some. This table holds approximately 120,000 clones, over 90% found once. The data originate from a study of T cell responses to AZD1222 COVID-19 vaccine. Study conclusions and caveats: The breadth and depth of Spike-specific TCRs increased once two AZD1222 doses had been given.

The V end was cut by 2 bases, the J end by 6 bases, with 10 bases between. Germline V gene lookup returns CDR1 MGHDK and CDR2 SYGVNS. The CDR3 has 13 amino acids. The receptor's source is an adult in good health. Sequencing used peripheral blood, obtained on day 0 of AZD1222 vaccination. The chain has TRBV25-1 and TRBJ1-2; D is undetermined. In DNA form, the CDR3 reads TGTGCCAGCAGTGAAAGAGGGTACAATGGCTACACCTTC. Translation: CASSERGYNGYTF.